The rows below give T cell receptor beta chains drawn from one sample of a study of tumor and adjacent non-tumor tissue in lung cancer. TCRdb itself ran the multiplex PCR reads through MiXCR, one entry per CDR3 protein. The profile shows about 70,000 distinct CDR3 sequences, 73% of them singletons. Sequencing used lung tumor tissue. The receptor set was obtained from a man in his fifties or sixties with non-small cell lung cancer. Both conserved end residues are part of each CDR3. Fields, in order: V gene, J gene, clone size, D gene, CDR3 DNA, CDR3 protein. A D gene is named only where the DNA matches it firmly. Size tells how often a clone was seen (once, few, many) or the class of an expanded clone, and some rows leave it out.

>TRBV28|TRBJ2-2|few|TRBD2
TGTGCCAGCAGGATACTAGCGGGAGGCCGCCCCACCGGGGAGCTGTTTTTT
CASRILAGGRPTGELFF
>TRBV29-1|TRBJ2-3|NA|NA
TGCAGCGTCGGAGAGCTGGTTGCAGGTACGCAGTATTTT
CSVGELVAGTQYF
>TRBV5-5|TRBJ2-1|NA|NA
TGTGCCAGCAACTTGGCCGGGTCGGGAGCTGGGAACAATGAGCAATTCTTC
CASNLAGSGAGNNEQFF
>TRBV11-2|TRBJ2-1|NA|TRBD2
TGTGCCAGCAGCTCGACTAGCGGGAGTTTGGGTGGGCAGTTCTTC
CASSSTSGSLGGQFF
>TRBV6-6|TRBJ2-1|NA|NA
TGCGCCAGCAGTACTCCCTCTGACAGGCGAAACTACGATGAGCAGTTCTTC
CASSTPSDRRNYDEQFF
>TRBV20-1|TRBJ2-7|NA|NA
TGCAGTGCTAGCGACCTCCGATGGGGGACACGCTACGAGCAGTACTTC
CSASDLRWGTRYEQYF
>TRBV6-1|TRBJ1-2|NA|NA
TGTGCCAGTAGTGACCCAGGGGCAGCTAACTATGGCTACAGCTTC
CASSDPGAANYGYSF
>TRBV29-1|TRBJ1-4|NA|NA
TGCAGCGTTGAACATGGCGAAAAACTGTTTTTT
CSVEHGEKLFF
>TRBV12-3/TRBV12-4|TRBJ1-2|NA|NA
TGTGCCAGCAGCCCGGACAGAAATGAGTACACCTTC
CASSPDRNEYTF
>TRBV6-5|TRBJ2-3|NA|NA
TGTACCAACAGAACCGGAACCACAGATACGCAGTATTTT
CTNRTGTTDTQYF
>TRBV29-1|TRBJ2-3|NA|NA
TGCAGCGCCCAGACAAGGGCGGGTAGCACAGATACGCATTATTTT
CSAQTRAGSTDTHYF
>TRBV29-1|TRBJ2-2|many|TRBD2
TGCAGCGTTGTATTAGCGGGCAAGGGGACCGGGGAGCTGTTTTTT
CSVVLAGKGTGELFF
>TRBV6-1|TRBJ2-2|once|NA
TGTGCCAGCACTCCCAGACCACACCGGGCGAACACCGGGGAGCTGTTTTTT
CASTPRPHRANTGELFF
>TRBV20-1|TRBJ1-1|NA|NA
TGCGGTGCAATGCAAGTCGAGGGTGCCGTGAACACTGAAGCTTTCTTT
CGAMQVEGAVNTEAFF
>TRBV20-1|TRBJ2-1|NA|NA
TGCAGTGCTAGAGATCGCGTCTTGCCCAGGTACGATGAGCAGATCTTC
CSARDRVLPRYDEQIF
>TRBV20-1|TRBJ2-7|NA|NA
TGCAGTGCTAGAGACCCCCTCTCGGGCGACCGCTCCTACGAGCAGTACTTC
CSARDPLSGDRSYEQYF
>TRBV25-1|TRBJ1-1|NA|NA
TGTGTTAGCCAAATGGGGGGGGACACTGAAGCTTTCTTT
CVSQMGGDTEAFF
>TRBV29-1|TRBJ2-1|NA|NA
TGCAGCGAACAAGGGTCCCACACTGAGCAATTCTTC
CSEQGSHTEQFF
>TRBV5-1|TRBJ1-2|NA|NA
TGCGCCAGCAGCTTGTTGCGGGAGCCCTATGGCTACACCTTC
CASSLLREPYGYTF
>TRBV20-1|TRBJ2-3|NA|NA
TGCAGTGCTAGGAGTCTAGCGAGATGCACAGATACGAAGTATTTT
CSARSLARCTDTKYF
>TRBV3-1|TRBJ2-7|NA|TRBD1
TGTGCCAGCAGCAAGGGACAGAGCGACGAGCAGTACTTC
CASSKGQSDEQYF
>TRBV6-1|TRBJ1-2|NA|NA
TGTACCAGCAGGTCCGGGCGAGTTGAGGCCTATGGCTACACCTTC
CTSRSGRVEAYGYTF
>TRBV6-2/TRBV6-3|TRBJ2-7|NA|TRBD2
TGTGCCATCAGTTACCCCCTAGCGGGAGGAACAGAGCAGTACTTC
CAISYPLAGGTEQYF
>TRBV20-1|TRBJ2-3|NA|TRBD2
TGCAGTGCTACCCCGGGACTAGTGGGAGACGCTAGCACAGATACGCAGTATTTT
CSATPGLVGDASTDTQYF
>TRBV24-1|TRBJ2-1|NA|NA
TGTGCCACCAGTGGTTACCGGGACACCGAACACAATGAGCAGTTCTTC
CATSGYRDTEHNEQFF
>TRBV29-1|TRBJ2-2|NA|NA
TGCAGTGTGGAGGAGGGGGCGAACGCCGGGGAGCTGTTTTTC
CSVEEGANAGELFF
>TRBV5-4|TRBJ2-2|NA|TRBD1
TGTGCCAGCAGCTCGGACAGGGGGCGCGAAGCCGGGAAGCTGCTTTTT
CASSSDRGREAGKLLF
>TRBV29-1|TRBJ2-5|once|NA
TGCAGCATTGTCAGTTCCAGGGCCTGGGGGGAGACCCAGTACTTC
CSIVSSRAWGETQYF
>TRBV21-1|TRBJ2-3|NA|NA
TGTGCCAGCAGCAAAGCCAACGGGCTCACAGATACGCAGTATTTT
CASSKANGLTDTQYF
>TRBV5-4|TRBJ2-3|NA|TRBD2
TGTGCCATCAGCCTTATCGAGCGGGAGCCGGGAGATACGCAGTGTTTT
CAISLIEREPGDTQCF
>TRBV6-2/TRBV6-3|TRBJ2-1|NA|TRBD1
TGTGCCAGCAGTAGACAGGGCTCATATAATGAGCGGTTCTTC
CASSRQGSYNERFF
>TRBV6-1|TRBJ2-1|NA|NA
TGTGCCAGCAGTGAAGGAAGAAGTTCGAGGGGTGATGAGCAGTTCTTC
CASSEGRSSRGDEQFF
>TRBV20-1|TRBJ2-3|NA|NA
TGCAGTGCTAGAACTTCCGGCCGAACCACAGATACGCAATATTTT
CSARTSGRTTDTQYF
>TRBV28|TRBJ2-6|NA|TRBD1
TGTGCCTGCACCTGGACAGGGGGCTCTATTGAGGCCAACGTCCTGACTTTC
CACTWTGGSIEANVLTF
>TRBV28|TRBJ1-1|NA|TRBD1
TGTACCAGCAGTTTAACTGCAGGGGGCTGGGACACTGAAGCTTTCTTT
CTSSLTAGGWDTEAFF
>TRBV12-3/TRBV12-4|TRBJ2-2|NA|TRBD2
TGTGCCAGCGCAAGACTAGCGGGAGGTAAAAACGGGGAGCTGTTTTTT
CASARLAGGKNGELFF
>TRBV20-1|TRBJ2-7|NA|NA
TGCATTGCCACCAAGACACGAGTTTACGAGCAGTACTTC
CIATKTRVYEQYF
>TRBV20-1|TRBJ2-1|large|NA
TGCAGTGCTATCCCCGAGAATGAGCAGTTCTTC
CSAIPENEQFF
>TRBV12-3/TRBV12-4|TRBJ2-7|many|TRBD1
TGTGCCAGCAGAGTCAGACAGGGGAGCTCCTACGAGCAGTACTTC
CASRVRQGSSYEQYF
>TRBV6-5|TRBJ2-5|few|NA
TGTGCCAGAAGGCCCTCGCTCGGCGAGACCCAGTACTTC
CARRPSLGETQYF
>TRBV20-1|TRBJ1-2|NA|NA
TGCAGTGCTGGGGAAGGGAAAGAAAACTTC
CSAGEGKENF
>TRBV11-2|TRBJ1-1|NA|NA
TGTGCCAGCAGCTTAGGGGGAAAGGGACGAGATTTCTTT
CASSLGGKGRDFF
>TRBV29-1|TRBJ2-3|NA|TRBD1
TGCAGCGTCACAGGGGACGGTACGCAGTTTTTT
CSVTGDGTQFF
>TRBV6-2/TRBV6-3|TRBJ1-1|once|TRBD1
TGTGCCAGCAGAGCCACAGGGGTTGAAGCTTTCTTT
CASRATGVEAFF
>TRBV7-9|TRBJ2-7|NA|TRBD2
TGTGCCAGCAGCTCCTGGACTAGCGGATCCTACGATCAGTACTTC
CASSSWTSGSYDQYF
>TRBV20-1|TRBJ1-4|NA|TRBD1
TGCAATGCTAGACAGGGGACTGAAAAACTGTTTTTT
CNARQGTEKLFF
>TRBV20-1|TRBJ2-7|NA|TRBD1
TGCAATACTGGGGACAGGGGGCAGTACTTC
CNTGDRGQYF
>TRBV7-9|TRBJ2-7|many|TRBD2
TGTGCCAGCAGCCCCGGTGGACTAGCGGGGCAATACGAGCAGTACTTC
CASSPGGLAGQYEQYF
>TRBV6-5|TRBJ2-2|many|NA
TGTGCCAGCAGGCTCACTACCGGGGAGCTGTTTTTT
CASRLTTGELFF
>TRBV28|TRBJ2-7|few|NA
TGTGTCAGTAATACTGGACATATTAGACGGAGCTCCTACGAGCAGTACTTC
CVSNTGHIRRSSYEQYF
>TRBV29-1|TRBJ2-1|NA|NA
TGTAGCGAACAAGGGTACCACAATGAGCAGTTCTTC
CSEQGYHNEQFF
>TRBV7-9|TRBJ2-7|NA|NA
TGTGCCAGCAGCTTTTGGGACCGTGTCGAGCAGTACTTC
CASSFWDRVEQYF
>TRBV10-3|TRBJ1-1|NA|TRBD1
TGTGACATCGGTGAGTTTAAGACAGGGGCCGCGCCTGAAGCTTTCTTT
CDIGEFKTGAAPEAFF